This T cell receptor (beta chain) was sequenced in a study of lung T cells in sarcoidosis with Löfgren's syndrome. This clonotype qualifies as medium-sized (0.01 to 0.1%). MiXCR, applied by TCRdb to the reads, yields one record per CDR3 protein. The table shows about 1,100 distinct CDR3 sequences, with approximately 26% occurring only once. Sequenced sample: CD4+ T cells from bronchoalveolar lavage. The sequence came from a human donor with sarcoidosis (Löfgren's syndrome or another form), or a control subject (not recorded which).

The CDR3 coding sequence is TGTGCCAGCAGCTTAGAGGGGTCTGAGGGTTCACCCCTCCACTTT. Residues: CASSLEGSEGSPLHF. The chain combines TRBV7-6 with TRBJ1-6; possible D gene TRBD1, 5 bases. The CDR3 length is 15 residues. CDR1 is SGHVS, CDR2 FNYEAQ, per germline. The V end lost 1 base, the J end lost 9 bases, and 13 bases lay between the germline ends. The full variable domain, in which reference TRBV7-6 and TRBJ1-6 provide the parts outside the CDR3, is GAGVSQSPRYKVTKRGQDVALRCDPISGHVSLYWYRQALGQGPEFLTYFNYEAQQDKSGLPNDRFSAERPEGSISTLTIQRTEQRDSAMYRCASSLEGSEGSPLHFGNGTRLTVT.